The sequence of this T cell receptor (beta chain) was determined in a study of blood T cell repertoires in COVID-19. The CDR3 is 14 amino acids. The germline CDR1 and CDR2 sequences are ENHRY and SYGVKD. V was trimmed by 5 bases and J by 1 base, leaving 11 bases between them. Sequencing was performed with immunoSEQ multiplex PCR; in TCRdb, only in-frame clones are kept and a portion is missing. This repertoire shows 40,000 to 55,000 clones, roughly 86% found once; its top ten account for about 3%. The specimen sequenced was peripheral blood. This sequence originates from a man aged 45-65 years with active COVID-19. The chain uses TRBV10-3 and TRBJ1-1; TRBD1 might be the D (6 bases). In DNA form, the CDR3 reads TGTGCCATCAGTAGGACAGAAGAGAACACTGAAGCTTTCTTT. The encoded protein is CAISRTEENTEAFF.